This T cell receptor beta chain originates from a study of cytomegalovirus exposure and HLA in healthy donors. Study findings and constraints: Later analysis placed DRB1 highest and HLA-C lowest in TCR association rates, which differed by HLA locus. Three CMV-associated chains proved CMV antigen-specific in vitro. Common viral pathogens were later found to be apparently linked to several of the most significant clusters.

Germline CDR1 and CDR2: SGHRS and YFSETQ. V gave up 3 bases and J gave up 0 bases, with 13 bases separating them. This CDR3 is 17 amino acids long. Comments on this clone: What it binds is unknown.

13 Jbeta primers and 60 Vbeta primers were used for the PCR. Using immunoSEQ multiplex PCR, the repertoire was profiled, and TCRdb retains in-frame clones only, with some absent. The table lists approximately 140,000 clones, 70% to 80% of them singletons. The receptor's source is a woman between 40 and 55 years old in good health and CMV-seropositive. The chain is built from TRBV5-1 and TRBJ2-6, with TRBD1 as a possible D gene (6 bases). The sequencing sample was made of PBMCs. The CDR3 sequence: CASSWGTTSSGANVLTF. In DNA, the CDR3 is TGCGCCAGCAGCTGGGGGACAACCTCCTCTGGGGCCAACGTCCTGACTTTC.